The present entry profiles one TCR beta chain with its context. Its antigen is as yet unknown. At the DNA level, this CDR3 is encoded by other sequences in the same sample as well. TCRdb keeps only in-frame clones here, not all; method: immunoSEQ multiplex PCR. This sample has approximately 20,000 clones, with 60% to 75% found just once. Indicated time point: cycle 4 day 1 (C4D1), after around six weeks of nivolumab. Relapses following autologous stem cell transplantation were seen in all patients, with brentuximab vedotin exposure varying. Trimming cost V 0 bases and J 4 bases, with 0 bases left between them. From germline, CDR1 is LNHDA and CDR2 SQIVND (reference sequence). This CDR3 has 11 residues. The entry originates in a study of PD-1 blockade in classical Hodgkin lymphoma. Study-wide points: Patients with a complete response exhibited baseline diversity comparable to newly diagnosed patients.

This chain uses TRBV19 with TRBJ2-5; D is unclear. The specimen was peripheral blood mononuclear cells (PBMCs), collected before the fourth cycle of nivolumab. The origin of this receptor is a human donor with classical Hodgkin lymphoma. CDR3 DNA: TGTGCCAGTAGTATAGAAGAGACCCAGTACTTC. This encodes CASSIEETQYF.